These 10 T cell receptor beta chains were sequenced from one sample in a study of T and B cells in COVID-19 patients. TRB rearrangements were amplified by multiplex PCR with BIOMED2 TRB-A/B primers. Using its own MiXCR run on the multiplex PCR reads, TCRdb lists one record per CDR3 protein. This table has about 8,000 distinct CDR3 sequences, around 28% appearing once. Blood genomic DNA input for TRB amplification was about 240-500 ng. Material: blood. These receptors were taken from a human donor with active COVID-19.

This clonotype is judged medium-sized. J is TRBJ2-3 and V is TRBV12-3 or TRBV12-4; 7 bases are shared with TRBD2. The V segment lost 5 bases and the J segment 3 bases; nucleotides outside the gene matches: 11. The CDR3 totals 16 residues. Here the CDR3 DNA reads TGTGCCAGCAGTCCCCTGCGGGAGTTGAGGACAGATACGCAGTATTTT. Its protein is CASSPLRELRTDTQYF.

This clonotype is medium-sized by share. The chain joins TRBV29-1 to TRBJ2-1; 9 bases align to TRBD1. The CDR3 is made up of 14 amino acids. Per the germline V gene, CDR1 is SQVTM and CDR2 is ANQGSEA. V lost 6 bases, J lost 7 bases, and 10 bases stayed unmatched. CDR3 in amino acids: CSVDRGSLKNEQFF. In DNA, the CDR3 is TGCAGCGTCGACAGGGGGTCCCTAAAGAATGAGCAGTTCTTC.

In its sample, this clonotype ranks as medium-sized. The chain links TRBV19 to TRBJ2-7; 11 positions match TRBD2. The germline V gene encodes CDR1 LNHDA and CDR2 SQIVND (reference sequence). This CDR3 is built from 19 residues. Losses at the gene ends were 6 bases for V and 0 bases for J; bases not matched to a gene: 16. DNA of the CDR3: TGTGCCAGTAGCCCAGGGCCGCGACTAGCGGGACCCGGCTCCTACGAGCAGTACTTC. Translated, it gives CASSPGPRLAGPGSYEQYF.

This chain links TRBV10-3 with TRBJ1-6, with 9 bases matching TRBD1. There are 14 residues in the CDR3. V lost 4 bases and J lost 8; bases outside the gene matches: 3. Germline values: CDR1 ENHRY, CDR2 SYGVKD. CDR3 protein: CAISARTGDSPLHF. CDR3 nucleotide sequence: TGTGCCATCAGTGCTCGGACAGGGGATTCACCCCTCCACTTT.

V and J are TRBV6-1 and TRBJ2-7, with D unresolved. The V gene's germline CDR1 is MNHNS and CDR2 SASEGT. This CDR3 contains 13 residues. Trimming left V 7 bases short and J 1 base short, with 11 bases between. The CDR3 nucleotides read TGTGCCAGCAATGCGTTTGGGTCCTACGAGCAGTACTTC. It yields the protein CASNAFGSYEQYF.

The J gene is TRBJ1-5, the V gene TRBV5-5; D is unresolved. The CDR3 has 13 residues. Germline V gene lookup returns CDR1 SGHKS and CDR2 YYEKEE (reference sequence). Trimming cost V 7 bases and J 0 bases, with 8 bases left between them. The CDR3 sequence: CASSRNSNQPQHF. DNA of the CDR3: TGTGCCAGCTCTCGAAATAGCAATCAGCCCCAGCATTTT.

The V gene is TRBV6-2 or TRBV6-3, the J gene TRBJ2-3; D is possibly TRBD1 or TRBD2 (5 bases each). The CDR3 runs 14 residues. Germline values: CDR1 MNHEY, CDR2 SVGEGT. Trimming took off 7 bases at V and 6 bases at J, with 17 bases between the two ends. CDR3 amino acids: CASKGSRGADTQYF. DNA of the CDR3: TGTGCCAGCAAAGGTAGTCGAGGGGCCGATACGCAGTATTTT.

V usage is TRBV6-4 and J usage is TRBJ2-6, with a weak D call TRBD2 (6 bases). From germline, CDR1 is MRHNA and CDR2 SNTAGT. With 3 bases removed from V and 0 bases from J, the gap between germline ends came to 6 bases. The CDR3 runs 15 residues. This CDR3 reads CASSEAGSGANVLTF. Written as DNA, the CDR3 is TGTGCCAGCAGTGAAGCGGGCTCTGGGGCCAACGTCCTGACTTTC.

This clonotype was seen a handful of times. The J gene is TRBJ1-2, the V gene TRBV6-6; TRBD1 matches at 7 bases. The CDR3 totals 14 residues. J was trimmed by 3 bases and V by 6 bases; bases with no gene match: 7. CDR1 is MNHNY, CDR2 SVGAGI, per germline (reference sequence). The chain's CDR3 is CASSQRTGYYGYTF. The CDR3 DNA reads as TGTGCCAGCAGCCAAAGGACAGGATACTATGGCTACACCTTC.

This clonotype was picked up one time. CDR3: CASSGSGTDTQYF. CDR3 bases: TGTGCCAGCAGTGGTAGCGGCACAGATACGCAGTATTTT. The genes are TRBV2 and TRBJ2-3; D may be TRBD2 (5 bases). Germline CDR1 and CDR2: SNHLY and FYNNEI. This CDR3 has 13 amino acids. Trimming took 4 bases from V and 1 from J, leaving 6 bases between them.